Listed below are T cell receptor beta chains from one sample, sequenced in a study of a mutant IDH1 vaccine in newly diagnosed glioma. The repertoire was sequenced with immunoSEQ multiplex PCR; TCRdb's copy has only in-frame clones and lacks some. The sample includes tens of thousands of clones, around 92% seen only once; the top ten take 2.6%. The source material was PBMCs, sampled from a glioma patient treated with radiotherapy, temozolomide or both. The source of these receptors is a man in his fifties with glioma. CDR3s include the opening cysteine and the closing phenylalanine or tryptophan. D genes are given only for firm matches. Clone size is shown for a subset of rows, as once, few, many or a class of expanded clone.

CDR3 DNA: TGTGCCAGCAGCCCCGGTAATGCGCAGCCCCAGCATTTT
CDR3 protein: CASSPGNAQPQHF
J gene: TRBJ1-5
clone size: -
D gene: -
V gene: TRBV7-9

CDR3 DNA: TGTGCCAGCAGCTTCACGGCGAACACCGGGGAGCTGTTTTTT
CDR3 protein: CASSFTANTGELFF
J gene: TRBJ2-2
clone size: -
D gene: -
V gene: TRBV7-6

CDR3 DNA: TGTGCCAGCAGCTTGTTCGAGACAACGAACACCGGGGAGCTGTTTTTT
CDR3 protein: CASSLFETTNTGELFF
J gene: TRBJ2-2
clone size: -
D gene: -
V gene: TRBV5-6

CDR3 DNA: TGTGCCAGCAGCTTTGGGACAGGGGGCTCGGGTAATGAAAAACTGTTTTTT
CDR3 protein: CASSFGTGGSGNEKLFF
J gene: TRBJ1-4
clone size: -
D gene: TRBD1
V gene: TRBV5-4

CDR3 DNA: TGTGCCAGCTCACTGGGACAGGGGAATCAAAAACTGTTTTTT
CDR3 protein: CASSLGQGNQKLFF
J gene: TRBJ1-4
clone size: -
D gene: TRBD1
V gene: TRBV18

CDR3 DNA: TGTGCCAGCAGCCCGTCGCGCGGGGGGAAGACAAATGAGCAGTTCTTC
CDR3 protein: CASSPSRGGKTNEQFF
J gene: TRBJ2-1
clone size: -
D gene: TRBD2
V gene: TRBV7-8

CDR3 DNA: TGTGCCAGTAGTACTCTAGCGGGGGGTTCCTACGAGCAGTACTTC
CDR3 protein: CASSTLAGGSYEQYF
J gene: TRBJ2-7
clone size: -
D gene: TRBD2
V gene: TRBV19

CDR3 DNA: TGTGCCAGCAGGCGGCAGGGGGTTCAGCCCCAGCATTTT
CDR3 protein: CASRRQGVQPQHF
J gene: TRBJ1-5
clone size: -
D gene: TRBD1
V gene: TRBV28

CDR3 DNA: TGTGCCAGCAGCCGACGGGACGTACCGACCGGGGAGCTGTTTTTT
CDR3 protein: CASSRRDVPTGELFF
J gene: TRBJ2-2
clone size: few
D gene: -
V gene: TRBV4-2

CDR3 DNA: TGTGCCAGCAGCTCGGACAGGCGGAACACTGAAGCTTTCTTT
CDR3 protein: CASSSDRRNTEAFF
J gene: TRBJ1-1
clone size: -
D gene: TRBD1
V gene: TRBV7-9

CDR3 DNA: TGTGCCAGCAGCTTAGAAGTTTTGGTAGAGCGGGGGGGCCCCGAGCAGTACTTC
CDR3 protein: CASSLEVLVERGGPEQYF
J gene: TRBJ2-7
clone size: few
D gene: TRBD2
V gene: TRBV7-4

CDR3 DNA: TGCGCCAGCAGCTTGGCCGAGGACGGGAGGGCTTATAGTGGCACAGATACGCAGTATTTT
CDR3 protein: CASSLAEDGRAYSGTDTQYF
J gene: TRBJ2-3
clone size: few
D gene: TRBD2
V gene: TRBV5-1

CDR3 DNA: TGTGCCAGCGGTGTCATGGGACTCCTGCAAAACATTCAGTACTTC
CDR3 protein: CASGVMGLLQNIQYF
J gene: TRBJ2-4
clone size: -
D gene: -
V gene: TRBV13

CDR3 DNA: TGTGCCAGCAAAGGGACAGGGGGCAGAGAGACCCAGTACTTC
CDR3 protein: CASKGTGGRETQYF
J gene: TRBJ2-5
clone size: -
D gene: TRBD1
V gene: TRBV27

CDR3 DNA: TGTGCCAGCAGTTACTCTGGAGATACGCAGTATTTT
CDR3 protein: CASSYSGDTQYF
J gene: TRBJ2-3
clone size: once
D gene: -
V gene: TRBV6-6

CDR3 DNA: TGTGCCAGCAGGAGGGGACAGGGGTATAGGGGGGAGCTGTTTTTT
CDR3 protein: CASRRGQGYRGELFF
J gene: TRBJ2-2
clone size: once
D gene: TRBD1
V gene: TRBV6-5

CDR3 DNA: TGTGCCAGCAGAGGGGGGAGGGCCTCAGAATGGAAGTTCTTC
CDR3 protein: CASRGGRASEWKFF
J gene: TRBJ2-1
clone size: -
D gene: -
V gene: TRBV5-5

CDR3 DNA: TGTGCCAGCGCCCGGGACAGGGTGGATCAGCCCCAGCATTTT
CDR3 protein: CASARDRVDQPQHF
J gene: TRBJ1-5
clone size: -
D gene: TRBD1
V gene: TRBV2

CDR3 DNA: TGCGCCAGCAGCCAAACCGGACAGGGGAGAACTGAAGCTTTCTTT
CDR3 protein: CASSQTGQGRTEAFF
J gene: TRBJ1-1
clone size: -
D gene: TRBD1
V gene: TRBV4-1

CDR3 DNA: TGTGCCAGCTCACCAACGGGGGAAAGATCACCCCTCCACTTT
CDR3 protein: CASSPTGERSPLHF
J gene: TRBJ1-6
clone size: -
D gene: -
V gene: TRBV18

CDR3 DNA: TGTGCCAGCAGCTTGGTTGGGCGCAGGGGGATAGCGACCTATGGCTACACCTTC
CDR3 protein: CASSLVGRRGIATYGYTF
J gene: TRBJ1-2
clone size: -
D gene: TRBD1
V gene: TRBV5-6

CDR3 DNA: TGCGCCAGCAGCCAGATGATATCGAACTATGGCTACACCTTC
CDR3 protein: CASSQMISNYGYTF
J gene: TRBJ1-2
clone size: -
D gene: -
V gene: TRBV4-3

CDR3 DNA: TGCGCCAGCAGCGTTGGCGGACAGGGGAGTGTTGGCTACACCTTC
CDR3 protein: CASSVGGQGSVGYTF
J gene: TRBJ1-2
clone size: -
D gene: TRBD1
V gene: TRBV5-1

CDR3 DNA: TGTGCCAGTGCCGGGACTCACAATGAGCAGTTCTTC
CDR3 protein: CASAGTHNEQFF
J gene: TRBJ2-1
clone size: -
D gene: -
V gene: TRBV19

CDR3 DNA: TGTGCCAGCAGCTGGGAGGGGGAGACAGAGACCCAGTACTTC
CDR3 protein: CASSWEGETETQYF
J gene: TRBJ2-5
clone size: -
D gene: -
V gene: TRBV5-5

CDR3 DNA: TGTGCCAGCAGCCTCTGGGGTAGCGGGAGGCCCGACGAGCAGTACTTC
CDR3 protein: CASSLWGSGRPDEQYF
J gene: TRBJ2-7
clone size: -
D gene: TRBD2
V gene: TRBV5-6

CDR3 DNA: TGTGCCAGTAGTATAGCGGACCGGGATACGCAGTATTTT
CDR3 protein: CASSIADRDTQYF
J gene: TRBJ2-3
clone size: -
D gene: -
V gene: TRBV19

CDR3 DNA: TGTGCCAGCAGCGAACTATACGGGACAGGGAACAATCAGCCCCAGCATTTT
CDR3 protein: CASSELYGTGNNQPQHF
J gene: TRBJ1-5
clone size: -
D gene: TRBD1
V gene: TRBV6-1

CDR3 DNA: TGTGCCAGCAGTTTTCCCGTAGGGGATACGCAGTATTTT
CDR3 protein: CASSFPVGDTQYF
J gene: TRBJ2-3
clone size: -
D gene: -
V gene: TRBV28

CDR3 DNA: TGTGCCAGCAGCCAAGATCTTGGGGGTGATACCGGGGAGCTGTTTTTT
CDR3 protein: CASSQDLGGDTGELFF
J gene: TRBJ2-2
clone size: -
D gene: -
V gene: TRBV4-2

CDR3 DNA: TGTGCCAGCAGCCCCATTCCACACAACCAAGAGACCCAGTACTTC
CDR3 protein: CASSPIPHNQETQYF
J gene: TRBJ2-5
clone size: -
D gene: -
V gene: TRBV9

CDR3 DNA: TGTGCCAGCAGTTTTAACGAGGATACGCAGTATTTT
CDR3 protein: CASSFNEDTQYF
J gene: TRBJ2-3
clone size: -
D gene: -
V gene: TRBV27

CDR3 DNA: TGTGCCAGCAGCGTAGAAAGAGGAGGACGGAGCCGAGGGGGCTACACCTTC
CDR3 protein: CASSVERGGRSRGGYTF
J gene: TRBJ1-2
clone size: -
D gene: -
V gene: TRBV9

CDR3 DNA: TGTGCCAGCAGCTCCGGGACAGGGTCCTACGAGCAGTACTTC
CDR3 protein: CASSSGTGSYEQYF
J gene: TRBJ2-7
clone size: -
D gene: TRBD1
V gene: TRBV7-3

CDR3 DNA: TGTGCCAGCAGTTCTCACGGGACGACCGGGCAAGAGACCCAGTACTTC
CDR3 protein: CASSSHGTTGQETQYF
J gene: TRBJ2-5
clone size: -
D gene: -
V gene: TRBV28

CDR3 DNA: TGTGCCAGCAGCGTAGCGGGCCAGGGAGGTATTAGCACAGATACGCAGTATTTT
CDR3 protein: CASSVAGQGGISTDTQYF
J gene: TRBJ2-3
clone size: -
D gene: -
V gene: TRBV9

CDR3 DNA: TGCGCCAGCATCCTAGCGGGAGTGGTCGGGGAGCTGTTTTTT
CDR3 protein: CASILAGVVGELFF
J gene: TRBJ2-2
clone size: once
D gene: TRBD2
V gene: TRBV10-2

CDR3 DNA: TGTGCCAGTAGTATAACAGGACCTGGAAACACCATATATTTT
CDR3 protein: CASSITGPGNTIYF
J gene: TRBJ1-3
clone size: -
D gene: -
V gene: TRBV19

CDR3 DNA: TGTGCCAGCAGCCAGGACAGGGGCCGGCTTGGCACTGAAGCTTTCTTT
CDR3 protein: CASSQDRGRLGTEAFF
J gene: TRBJ1-1
clone size: -
D gene: TRBD1
V gene: TRBV11-2

CDR3 DNA: TGTGCCAGCAGCCAAGCTAGAAGTAGGGCTCGAACCTACGAGCAGTACTTC
CDR3 protein: CASSQARSRARTYEQYF
J gene: TRBJ2-7
clone size: -
D gene: -
V gene: TRBV4-2

CDR3 DNA: TGTGCCAGCAGTGTAACAGGGGGGGGGAGCACCGGGGAGCTGTTTTTT
CDR3 protein: CASSVTGGGSTGELFF
J gene: TRBJ2-2
clone size: -
D gene: -
V gene: TRBV25-1

CDR3 DNA: TGTGCCAGCTCTAGACAGGGGGAGTACGAGCAGTACTTC
CDR3 protein: CASSRQGEYEQYF
J gene: TRBJ2-7
clone size: -
D gene: TRBD1
V gene: TRBV27

CDR3 DNA: TGCGCCAGCAGCCAAGACTCTGCGTCAGGAGCCTACGAGCAGTACTTC
CDR3 protein: CASSQDSASGAYEQYF
J gene: TRBJ2-7
clone size: -
D gene: -
V gene: TRBV4-3

CDR3 DNA: TGTGCCAGCAGCCACACAGGGGGCGCAGGTCAGCCCCAGCATTTT
CDR3 protein: CASSHTGGAGQPQHF
J gene: TRBJ1-5
clone size: -
D gene: TRBD1
V gene: TRBV9

CDR3 DNA: TGTGCCAGCTCGGGGGGGATGTTGAGAAATGAGCAGTTCTTC
CDR3 protein: CASSGGMLRNEQFF
J gene: TRBJ2-1
clone size: -
D gene: TRBD2
V gene: TRBV9

CDR3 DNA: TGCGCCAGCAGCCTTTCATCGGGACAACTCTACGAGCAGTACTTC
CDR3 protein: CASSLSSGQLYEQYF
J gene: TRBJ2-7
clone size: -
D gene: -
V gene: TRBV4-1

CDR3 DNA: TGCGCCAGCAGCCCGGCCCTAGCGACTACGAATGAGCAGTTCTTC
CDR3 protein: CASSPALATTNEQFF
J gene: TRBJ2-1
clone size: -
D gene: -
V gene: TRBV5-1

CDR3 DNA: TGTGCCAGTAGTACCACTCTCAAACAAGACTATGGCTACACCTTC
CDR3 protein: CASSTTLKQDYGYTF
J gene: TRBJ1-2
clone size: -
D gene: -
V gene: TRBV19

CDR3 DNA: TGTGCCAGCAGCTTAGCTCAGACAGGGGGCGATGAGCAGTTCTTC
CDR3 protein: CASSLAQTGGDEQFF
J gene: TRBJ2-1
clone size: -
D gene: TRBD1
V gene: TRBV7-8

CDR3 DNA: TGCAGCGTTAGCGGGGGCGAAACAGATACGCAGTATTTT
CDR3 protein: CSVSGGETDTQYF
J gene: TRBJ2-3
clone size: -
D gene: TRBD2
V gene: TRBV29-1

CDR3 DNA: TGTGCCAGCAGGTCAGGGGTCGGAAACACCATATATTTT
CDR3 protein: CASRSGVGNTIYF
J gene: TRBJ1-3
clone size: -
D gene: -
V gene: TRBV7-2